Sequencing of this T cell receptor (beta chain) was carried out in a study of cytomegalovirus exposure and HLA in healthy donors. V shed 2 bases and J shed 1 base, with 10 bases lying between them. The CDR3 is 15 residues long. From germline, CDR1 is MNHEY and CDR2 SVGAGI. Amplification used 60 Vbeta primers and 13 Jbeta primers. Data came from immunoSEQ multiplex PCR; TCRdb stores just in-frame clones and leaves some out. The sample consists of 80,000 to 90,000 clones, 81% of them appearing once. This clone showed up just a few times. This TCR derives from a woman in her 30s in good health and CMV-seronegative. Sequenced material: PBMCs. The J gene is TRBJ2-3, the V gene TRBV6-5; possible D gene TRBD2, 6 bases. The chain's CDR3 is CASSYGTLRTDTQYF. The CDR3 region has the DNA TGTGCCAGCAGTTACGGGACTCTACGCACAGATACGCAGTATTTT.